There are many counts of the clone carrying this T cell receptor beta chain. The antigen is unknown. Volunteers from a blood bank in Maryland, USA, made up the healthy controls. Unsorted libraries were generated from 2 million PBMCs held at -80 degrees C. Synthesis of cDNA was performed by 5'RACE using 10-nucleotide random UMIs. TCRdb passed the 5' RACE reads through MiXCR, listing each CDR3 protein once. The sample lists 80,000 or so distinct CDR3 sequences, around 9.9% occurring once. These data are taken from a study of neurological immune-mediated disorders. This CDR3 spans 15 amino acids. Trimming pared 2 bases from V and 0 bases from J, leaving 8 bases between. General study findings and limits: Multiple sclerosis was found to have the least TCR clonal expansion, below healthy controls, and HTLV-1-associated myelopathy the most.

The sequenced sample consisted of PBMCs. The clonotype comes from a man aged 45-60 years in good health. J is TRBJ1-5 and V is TRBV12-3 or TRBV12-4; D unresolved. CDR3 residues: CASSLRSASNQPQHF. The CDR3 nucleotides read TGTGCCAGCAGTTTACGGTCAGCTAGCAATCAGCCCCAGCATTTT.